Following are 27 T cell receptor beta chains from one sample sequenced in a study of breast tumors, draining lymph nodes, adjacent tissues. TCRdb reprocessed the multiplex PCR reads via MiXCR and lists one record per CDR3 protein. The sample has about 200,000 distinct CDR3 sequences; around 29% are singletons. Breast cancer patients provided tissue from their axillary draining lymph nodes. Input material: axillary lymph node tissue. Every receptor here comes from a female donor with breast cancer. Some clones in this sample may be carry-over from other donors' samples.

As DNA, the CDR3 is TGTGCCAGTACTACGACGCGGCAGCCCCAGCATTTT. This gives the protein CASTTTRQPQHF. The J gene is TRBJ1-5, the V gene TRBV19; D unclear. CDR3 length: 12 amino acids. From germline, CDR1 is LNHDA and CDR2 SQIVND (reference sequence). The ends were cut back, 7 bases at V and 7 bases at J, with 11 bases in the middle.

The table lists this clonotype with many counts. This chain connects TRBV11-3 to TRBJ2-1; D might be TRBD1 (6 bases). V was clipped by 0 bases and J by 4 bases, with 10 bases between them. CDR1 SGHNT and CDR2 YENEEA come from the germline V gene. The CDR3 consists of 15 residues. The CDR3 is CASSLEGTNYNEQFF. CDR3 DNA sequence: TGTGCCAGCAGCTTAGAGGGGACAAATTACAATGAGCAGTTCTTC.

This chain's CDR3 is CASRTRAGGKDEQFF. The CDR3 coding sequence is TGTGCCAGCAGAACCAGGGCGGGAGGGAAGGATGAGCAGTTCTTC. The chain recombines TRBV28 with TRBJ2-1; 9 nucleotides align to TRBD2. The germline gives CDR1 MDHEN, CDR2 SYDVKM. The CDR3 totals 15 residues. Trimming removed 6 bases from V and 8 bases from J; junction bases left unmatched: 11.

This clonotype was counted only a few times. This may come from a read error, since a much larger clone is one base off. The chain recombines TRBV7-2 with TRBJ2-5; D is perhaps TRBD1 (5 bases). V gave up 1 base and J gave up 2 bases, with 11 bases separating them. Germline CDR1 and CDR2: SGHTA and FQGNSA. The CDR3 loop spans 15 amino acids. CDR3 amino acids: CASSLEGARQETQYF. The CDR3 bases are TGTGCCAGCAGCTTAGAAGGGGCTAGACAAGAGACCCAGTACTTC. Based on the CDR3 plus reference TRBV7-2 and TRBJ2-5, the full variable domain is GAGVSQSPSNKVTEKGKDVELRCDPISGHTALYWYRQSLGQGLEFLIYFQGNSAPDKSGLPSDRFSAERTGGSVSTLTIQRTQQEDSAVYLCASSLEGARQETQYFGPGTRLLVL.

This clonotype was recorded only once. The chain couples TRBV20-1 to TRBJ2-1; D remains ambiguous. Per the germline V gene, CDR1 is DFQATT and CDR2 is SNEGSKA (reference sequence). Trimming took off 4 bases at V and 10 bases at J, with 11 bases between the two ends. This CDR3 comprises 11 residues. The CDR3 is CSAIRAKEQFF. DNA of the CDR3: TGCAGTGCTATCCGGGCGAAGGAGCAGTTCTTC.

A note on this clonotype: This may stem from a read error, because a much larger clone lies one nucleotide away. V gene TRBV11-3 combines with J gene TRBJ2-1; D is possibly TRBD1 (6 bases). Looked up from germline, CDR1 is SGHNT and CDR2 is YENEEA. CDR3 length: 13 residues. V was pared by 4 bases and J by 11 bases, with 15 bases between. The CDR3 DNA reads TGTGCCAGCAGCTCATTTACAGGGACGCAGCAGTTCTTC. Amino acid sequence: CASSSFTGTQQFF.

A remark on this clonotype: A much larger clone differs from this one at a single base, so this may be a read error. V gene TRBV28 combines with J gene TRBJ2-6, with 15 nucleotides matching TRBD2. The germline gives CDR1 MDHEN, CDR2 SYDVKM. The CDR3 covers 18 residues. This CDR3 is CASSLRGLAGGGANVLAF. Written as DNA, the CDR3 is TGTGCCAGCAGTCTTAGGGGACTAGCGGGGGGAGGAGCCAACGTCCTGGCTTTC.

A note on this clonotype: This may stem from a read error, because a much larger clone lies one nucleotide away. The chain employs TRBV20-1 and TRBJ2-7; 8 nucleotides agree with TRBD1. Per germline, CDR1 DFQATT and CDR2 SNEGSKA (reference sequence). The CDR3 spans 13 residues. The V gene end was trimmed by 3 bases and the J gene end by 9 bases; junction bases not matched to a gene: 10. Here the CDR3 reads CSARGQGANAQYF. DNA for the CDR3: TGCAGTGCTAGGGGGCAGGGGGCAAACGCGCAGTACTTC.

This clonotype appeared many times. This chain connects TRBV11-2 to TRBJ2-3; 9 bases match TRBD2. CDR1 and CDR2 from the germline V gene are SGHAT and FQNNGV. The CDR3 has 16 residues. Losses at the gene ends were 4 bases for V and 0 bases for J; bases not matched to a gene: 5. The CDR3 region is CASSSLSGGSTDTQYF. Written as DNA, the CDR3 is TGTGCCAGCAGCTCCCTGAGCGGGGGGAGCACAGATACGCAGTATTTT.

Only a few counts were recorded for this clonotype. The rearrangement links TRBV28 to TRBJ2-7; 11 nucleotides agree with TRBD2. The CDR3 has 17 residues. CDR1 MDHEN and CDR2 SYDVKM come from the germline V gene. Trimming removed 5 bases from V and 0 bases from J; junction bases left unmatched: 9. CDR3 residues: CASSKGLAGRSSYEQYF. Written as DNA, the CDR3 is TGTGCCAGCAGTAAAGGACTAGCGGGTCGATCCTCCTACGAGCAGTACTTC. The full variable domain, in which reference TRBV28 and TRBJ2-7 provide the parts outside the CDR3, is DVKVTQSSRYLVKRTGEKVFLECVQDMDHENMFWYRQDPGLGLRLIYFSYDVKMKEKGDIPEGYSVSREKKERFSLILESASTNQTSMYLCASSKGLAGRSSYEQYFGPGTRLTVT.

This clonotype showed up many times. The genes are TRBV7-2 and TRBJ2-3; TRBD2 agrees at 8 bases. The CDR3 is 15 residues long. Trimming took 5 bases from V and 0 from J; bases not matched to a gene: 4. Per the germline V gene, CDR1 is SGHTA and CDR2 is FQGNSA. The CDR3 is CASSPGGISTDTQYF. The DNA of the CDR3 is TGTGCCAGCAGCCCGGGGGGGATTAGCACAGATACGCAGTATTTT.

Many counts were recorded for this clonotype. J is TRBJ1-2 and V is TRBV7-9; D unresolved. The germline gives CDR1 SEHNR, CDR2 FQNEAQ (reference sequence). This CDR3 is built from 12 residues. Trimming removed 3 bases at V and 6 bases at J, with 8 bases between. The CDR3 DNA is TGTGCCAGCAGCTTTTCGCAAGATGGCTACACCTTC. Amino acid sequence: CASSFSQDGYTF. The full variable domain, in which reference TRBV7-9 and TRBJ1-2 provide the parts outside the CDR3, is DTGVSQNPRHKITKRGQNVTFRCDPISEHNRLYWYRQTLGQGPEFLTYFQNEAQLEKSRLLSDRFSAERPKGSFSTLEIQRTEQGDSAMYLCASSFSQDGYTFGSGTRLTVV.

This clonotype was observed at least ten times. The chain is built from TRBV2 and TRBJ2-5; TRBD2 matches at 13 bases. Trimming at V came to 4 bases and at J to 1 base, leaving 3 bases not matched to a gene. This CDR3 has 16 amino acids. The germline V gene encodes CDR1 SNHLY and CDR2 FYNNEI. The CDR3 spells CASSGTSGSLQETQYF. The CDR3 nucleotides are TGTGCCAGCAGTGGGACTAGCGGGAGCCTCCAAGAGACCCAGTACTTC. The full variable domain, completed using reference TRBV2 and TRBJ2-5, is EPEVTQTPSHQVTQMGQEVILRCVPISNHLYFYWYRQILGQKVEFLVSFYNNEISEKSEIFDDQFSVERPDGSNFTLKIRSTKLEDSAMYFCASSGTSGSLQETQYFGPGTRLLVL.

In regard to this clonotype: This clone may be a read error of a much larger clone one base away. No DNA is shown, since the ends of the CDR3 on it are uncertain; the CDR3 is the one TCRdb lists. This rearrangement joins TRBV6-5 to TRBJ2-1; TRBD2, as called in the table, went unchecked against the DNA. CDR1 and CDR2 from the germline V gene are MNHEY and SVGAGI. The CDR3 spans 15 amino acids, including both terminal residues. The CDR3 region is CASSYRFAGGNEQSF.

This clonotype was observed many times. This sequence joins TRBV7-2 and TRBJ1-6; no clear D gene. Germline V gene sequence: CDR1 SGHTA, CDR2 FQGNSA. V lost 4 bases, J lost 3 bases, and 13 bases lay in between. The CDR3 totals 16 residues. CDR3 in DNA: TGTGCCAGCAGCTCCCAGACTGGAGTCTATAATTCACCCCTCCACTTT. Protein: CASSSQTGVYNSPLHF.

The chain joins TRBV9 to TRBJ1-6; a weak D match, TRBD1 (5 bases). V lost 2 bases to trimming and J lost 7 bases, with 10 bases between them. Germline loops: CDR1 SGDLS, CDR2 YYNGEE. CDR3 length: 14 residues. Written as DNA, the CDR3 is TGTGCCAGCAGCGTGGGGACGGAGAATTCACCCCTCCACTTT. This gives the protein CASSVGTENSPLHF.

This clonotype showed up many times. With a much larger clone just one base away, this may be a read error. This chain uses TRBV6-6 with TRBJ2-5; 8 nucleotides agree with TRBD1. The V segment lost 5 bases and the J segment 4 bases; nucleotides outside the gene matches: 6. CDR3 length: 14 residues. Germline CDR1 MNHNY, CDR2 SVGAGI (reference sequence). The CDR3 region is CASSHGQGGETQYF. CDR3 coding DNA: TGTGCCAGCAGTCACGGACAGGGAGGAGAGACCCAGTACTTC.

There are many counts of this clonotype. The chain uses TRBV7-6 and TRBJ2-1; TRBD2 aligns across 8 bases. After removal of 5 bases from V and 4 bases from J, the junction contained 13 bases not matched to a gene. Germline assignment: CDR1 SGHVS and CDR2 FNYEAQ. This CDR3 spans 17 amino acids. The DNA of the CDR3 is TGTGCCAGCAGCACGCTTGCTCGGGGGGGCGGGTACAATGAGCAGTTCTTC. This encodes CASSTLARGGGYNEQFF.

This clonotype has at least ten counts. This sequence joins TRBV4-3 and TRBJ2-3, with D unresolved. V gave up 1 base and J gave up 2 bases, with 16 bases separating them. The CDR3 is 17 amino acids. CDR1 LGHNA and CDR2 YSLEER come from the germline V gene. CDR3 in amino acids: CASSQALTKANTDTQYF. CDR3 sequence (DNA): TGCGCCAGCAGCCAAGCCCTGACAAAGGCGAACACAGATACGCAGTATTTT.

With respect to this clonotype: This may come from a read error, since a much larger clone is one base off. V is TRBV12-3 or TRBV12-4 and J is TRBJ2-3; D uncertain. CDR3 size: 13 residues. Deletions cut 3 bases from V and 10 bases from J, with 14 bases between. The CDR3, as DNA: TGTGCCAGCAGTTTTCTCTTTGGGGATGCGCAGTATTTT. Translation gives CASSFLFGDAQYF.

In the case of this clonotype: A read error is possible here, since a much larger clone lies one base away. V is TRBV20-1 and J is TRBJ2-4; TRBD2 matches 14 bases. The CDR3 has 14 amino acids. CDR1 is DFQATT, CDR2 SNEGSKA, per germline (reference sequence). V was pared by 3 bases and J by 9 bases, with 4 bases of the junction left unmatched. CDR3 residues: CSARTSGGDAIQYF. CDR3 DNA sequence: TGCAGTGCTAGGACTAGCGGGGGGGATGCCATTCAGTACTTC.

This clonotype has a count of ten or more. The CDR3 DNA reads TGTGCCACCTCTCTCACAGATACGCAGTATTTT. Translation gives CATSLTDTQYF. This chain connects TRBV6-5 to TRBJ2-3, with D unresolved. V was clipped by 10 bases and J by 2 bases, with 7 bases between them. CDR1 MNHEY and CDR2 SVGAGI come from the germline V gene. The CDR3 contains 11 residues.

The sample holds many counts of this clonotype. This chain uses TRBV9 with TRBJ2-5; possible D gene TRBD1, 6 bases. Germline assignment: CDR1 SGDLS and CDR2 YYNGEE. The CDR3 is made up of 14 amino acids. V was cut by 4 bases and J by 2 bases, with 12 bases left in between. CDR3 nucleotides: TGTGCCAGCAGCCCCCGGACAGTGCAAGAGACCCAGTACTTC. Translated: CASSPRTVQETQYF. The full variable domain, with the rest looked up from reference TRBV9 and TRBJ2-5, is DSGVTQTPKHLITATGQRVTLRCSPRSGDLSVYWYQQSLDQGLQFLIQYYNGEERAKGNILERFSAQQFPDLHSELNLSSLELGDSALYFCASSPRTVQETQYFGPGTRLLVL.

Comments on this clonotype: This could be a read error, since a much larger clone is one nucleotide away. The chain links TRBV20-1 to TRBJ2-3, with 10 bases that match TRBD2. The germline gives CDR1 DFQATT, CDR2 SNEGSKA (reference sequence). The CDR3 runs 15 residues. CDR3 sequence reads: CSALGLAPSTDTRYF. The DNA for the CDR3 is TGCAGTGCTTTGGGACTAGCGCCGAGCACAGATACGCGGTATTTT.

This clonotype has ten or more counts. At one end, the junction sequence differs from germline, possibly due to a read error. CDR3 residues: CASCLASGRTGELFF. In nucleotides, the CDR3 is TGTGCCAGCTGCTTGGCTAGCGGGAGAACCGGGGAGCTGTTTTTT. The chain joins TRBV7-2 to TRBJ2-2; 10 nucleotides align to TRBD2. Per germline, CDR1 SGHTA and CDR2 FQGNSA. There are 15 residues in the CDR3.

The chain couples TRBV15 to TRBJ1-4, with D unclear. V was shortened by 3 bases and J by 6 bases, with 11 bases between the two germline ends. The CDR3 spans 14 residues. Germline V gene lookup returns CDR1 LNHNV and CDR2 YYDKDF (reference sequence). The DNA of the CDR3 is TGTGCCACCAGCAGCTTGTCCGCTGATGAAAAACTGTTTTTT. This sequence encodes CATSSLSADEKLFF.

This clonotype was seen repeatedly, ten times or more. This sequence joins TRBV3-1 and TRBJ2-2, with D possibly matching TRBD1 (5 bases). V shed 1 base and J shed 8 bases, with 8 bases lying between them. The CDR3 totals 13 residues. The V gene's germline CDR1 is LGHDT and CDR2 YNNKEL (reference sequence). The CDR3 DNA sequence: TGTGCCAGCAGCCAAGCAGGGCGGGGGGAGCTGTTTTTT. It encodes CASSQAGRGELFF.